Below are 22 T cell receptor beta chains sequenced from a single sample in a study of T-cell memory formation after mild COVID-19. MiXCR, run by TCRdb on the 5' RACE reads, gives a single entry per CDR3 protein. The sample holds 120,000 to 150,000 distinct CDR3 sequences, over 15% seen once. The specimen was PBMCs or a T cell subset sorted from them (not recorded which). Receptors were obtained from an adult woman who had mild COVID-19 (a few samples of this study predate the infection). Cell type and time point are not known.

J is TRBJ2-5 and V is TRBV24-1; no clear D. The V end was cut by 5 bases, the J end by 1 base, with 10 bases between. Germline values: CDR1 KGHDR, CDR2 SFDVKD. The CDR3 consists of 14 residues. CDR3 protein: CATSVGLAQETQYF. The CDR3 DNA is TGTGCCACCAGTGTTGGCCTGGCCCAAGAGACCCAGTACTTC.

This clonotype was seen only a few times. V usage is TRBV4-2 and J usage is TRBJ2-1, with a weak D call TRBD2 (6 bases). This CDR3 region has 16 residues. Germline loops: CDR1 LGHNA, CDR2 YNFKEQ. V lost 0 bases, J lost 2 bases, and 11 bases lay in between. The chain's CDR3 is CASSQDLAGTYNEQFF. CDR3 nucleotides: TGTGCCAGCAGCCAAGATCTTGCGGGAACCTACAATGAGCAGTTCTTC.

This clonotype was seen more than once but under ten times. This chain's CDR3 is CASSQDYTTLKTQYF. The CDR3 nucleotides read TGCGCCAGCAGCCAAGATTATACTACACTAAAGACCCAGTACTTC. The V call is TRBV4-1, the J call TRBJ2-5, with D unclear. V was shortened by 0 bases and J by 6 bases, with 14 bases between the two germline ends. Germline loops: CDR1 MGHRA, CDR2 YSYEKL. The CDR3 contains 15 residues.

The chain employs TRBV7-2 and TRBJ2-7; D may be TRBD2 (6 bases). CDR1 is SGHTA, CDR2 FQGNSA, per germline. CDR3 length equals 14 residues. V lost 5 bases and J 0 bases, leaving 11 bases between the germline ends. CDR3 amino acids: CASSQIGGSYEQYF. In nucleotides, the CDR3 is TGTGCCAGCAGCCAAATCGGGGGCTCCTACGAGCAGTACTTC.

The chain recombines TRBV3-1 with TRBJ2-5; TRBD1 matches 8 bases. The V and J ends lost 0 bases and 4 bases, in that order; junction bases with no gene match: 1. This CDR3 is built from 14 residues. Germline V gene sequence: CDR1 LGHDT, CDR2 YNNKEL (reference sequence). The CDR3 protein is CASSQEGTGETQYF. The CDR3, as DNA: TGTGCCAGCAGCCAAGAGGGGACAGGAGAGACCCAGTACTTC.

This clonotype occurred a few times. The rearrangement joins TRBV6-1 to TRBJ2-5; tentatively, D is TRBD2 (6 bases). Trimming removed 6 bases at V and 1 base at J, with 18 bases between. CDR1 is MNHNS, CDR2 SASEGT, per germline. There are 16 residues in the CDR3. The CDR3 nucleotides read TGTGCCAGCAGGCTTGGATCGGGACTCTTCCAAGAGACCCAGTACTTC. Translated: CASRLGSGLFQETQYF.

This clonotype was detected only a few times. The gene calls are TRBV30 and TRBJ1-6; D is undetermined. CDR3 length equals 15 residues. Germline CDR1 GTSNPN, CDR2 SVGIG (reference sequence). V lost 0 bases to trimming and J lost 0 bases, with 6 bases between them. CDR3 nucleotide sequence: TGTGCCTGGAGTGTCCGTGTCTCCTATAATTCACCCCTCCACTTT. It translates to CAWSVRVSYNSPLHF.

This clonotype was counted between two and nine times. J is TRBJ2-2 and V is TRBV21-1; TRBD1, as called in the table, went unchecked against the DNA. TRBV21-1 is a pseudogene. The CDR3 spans 17 residues. CDR3 coding DNA: TGTGCCAGCAGCAAAGGGCAGGACAGGGGGCTCACCGGGGAGCTGTTTTTT. This encodes CASSKGQDRGLTGELFF.

This chain's CDR3 is CASSFTGEGYGYTF. The CDR3 DNA is TGCGCCAGCAGCTTTACGGGGGAAGGCTATGGCTACACCTTC. This chain links TRBV5-1 with TRBJ1-2, with D possibly matching TRBD1 (5 bases). Germline CDR1 reads SGHRS; CDR2 reads YFSETQ. This CDR3 spans 14 amino acids. Between the trimmed V and J ends, which lost 2 bases and 4 bases, there was a span of 12 bases.

The table lists this clonotype with a few counts. The V and J genes are TRBV15 and TRBJ2-5, with no clear D. V was shortened by 1 base and J by 5 bases, with 5 bases between the two germline ends. From germline, CDR1 is LNHNV and CDR2 YYDKDF (reference sequence). The CDR3 runs 12 residues. The CDR3 here is CATSRAMETQYF. CDR3 sequence (DNA): TGTGCCACCAGCAGAGCCATGGAGACCCAGTACTTC.

The chain couples TRBV6-6 to TRBJ1-3, with D unresolved. The CDR3 spans 17 residues. Germline CDR1 and CDR2: MNHNY and SVGAGI (reference sequence). The ends were cut back, 0 bases at V and 1 base at J, with 13 bases in the middle. CDR3 protein: CASSYSGGRKSGNTIYF. For the CDR3, the DNA is TGTGCCAGCAGTTACTCAGGTGGGAGGAAATCTGGAAACACCATATATTTT.

The gene calls are TRBV6-6 and TRBJ2-7, with 7 bases that match TRBD2. V shed 6 bases and J 7 bases; nucleotides not matched to a gene: 12. The germline V gene has CDR1 MNHNY and CDR2 SVGAGI (reference sequence). The CDR3 is 14 residues long. CDR3 region: CASSRPGAGEEQYF. CDR3 in DNA: TGTGCCAGCAGCCGCCCCGGGGCGGGAGAGGAGCAGTACTTC.

This CDR3 is CASSLRNYEQYF. The DNA for the CDR3 is TGTGCCAGCAGTTTGCGGAACTACGAGCAGTACTTC. This chain links TRBV12-3 or TRBV12-4 with TRBJ2-7; D ambiguous. V dropped 3 bases and J dropped 3 bases, with 6 bases sitting between them. This CDR3 spans 12 amino acids.

Only a few counts were recorded for this clonotype. This chain connects TRBV11-3 to TRBJ2-1; D is tentatively TRBD1 or TRBD2 (5 bases each). CDR3 length: 13 amino acids. V was pared by 5 bases and J by 7 bases, with 12 bases between. The germline CDR1 and CDR2 sequences are SGHNT and YENEEA. Here the CDR3 DNA reads TGTGCCAGCAGCCTGTTCGGGGCGAATGAGCAGTTCTTC. It specifies CASSLFGANEQFF. The full variable domain, completed using reference TRBV11-3 and TRBJ2-1, is EAGVVQSPRYKIIEKKQPVAFWCNPISGHNTLYWYLQNLGQGPELLIRYENEEAVDDSQLPKDRFSAERLKGVDSTLKIQPAELGDSAVYLCASSLFGANEQFFGPGTRLTVL.

V and J are TRBV11-1 and TRBJ2-1; 11 positions match TRBD2. CDR1 is SGHAT and CDR2 is FQDESV in the germline V gene (reference sequence). CDR3 length equals 16 residues. The J segment lost 9 bases and the V segment lost 3 bases, leaving 10 bases of the junction unmatched. Written as DNA, the CDR3 is TGTGCCAGCAGCTTGACCACTAGCGGGAGTAGCAGTGAGCAGTTCTTC. Amino acid sequence: CASSLTTSGSSSEQFF.

This CDR3 reads CASSPASQGPGLVEAFF. The CDR3 nucleotides read TGTGCCAGCTCACCCGCATCCCAAGGCCCCGGGCTGGTTGAAGCTTTCTTT. The rearrangement links TRBV18 to TRBJ1-1; D is uncertain. The CDR3 is 17 residues long. Germline V CDR1 and CDR2: KGHSH, LQKENI. The ends were cut back, 3 bases at V and 7 bases at J, with 24 bases in the middle.

The chain couples TRBV30 to TRBJ2-7, with D uncertain. Germline lookup yields CDR1 GTSNPN and CDR2 SVGIG (reference sequence). V was pared by 2 bases and J by 3 bases, with 8 bases between. The CDR3 sequence is 12 residues long. CDR3 residues: CAWSPLNYEQYF. The CDR3 DNA follows: TGTGCCTGGAGTCCCCTAAACTACGAGCAGTACTTC. Looking up the rest from reference TRBV30 and TRBJ2-7 gives the full variable domain: SQTIHQWPATLVQPVGSPLSLECTVEGTSNPNLYWYRQAAGRGLQLLFYSVGIGQISSEVPQNLSASRPQDRQFILSSKKLLLSDSGFYLCAWSPLNYEQYFGPGTRLTVT.

This chain joins TRBV4-2 and TRBJ2-3; TRBD2 matches 8 bases. J gave up 3 bases and V 0 bases, and 8 bases lay outside the gene matches. CDR3 length equals 17 residues. Germline CDR1 and CDR2: LGHNA and YNFKEQ. This CDR3 reads CASSQDGGGSGTDTQYF. The CDR3 DNA is TGTGCCAGCAGCCAAGATGGCGGGGGGTCCGGGACAGATACGCAGTATTTT.

CDR3 nucleotide sequence: TGTGCCATCAACCATAGCGGGAGCTCAGATACGCAGTATTTT. This codes for CAINHSGSSDTQYF. This chain joins TRBV10-3 and TRBJ2-3; the match to TRBD2 covers 9 bases. The V and J ends lost 7 bases and 4 bases, in that order; junction bases with no gene match: 6. There are 14 residues in the CDR3. Per the germline V gene, CDR1 is ENHRY and CDR2 is SYGVKD.

This clonotype was observed a handful of times. The chain uses TRBV29-1 and TRBJ2-1; 8 bases line up with TRBD2. Germline loops: CDR1 SQVTM, CDR2 ANQGSEA. CDR3 size: 14 residues. The V segment lost 6 bases and the J segment 4 bases; nucleotides outside the gene matches: 8. Here the CDR3 reads CSVKETSAYNEQFF. As DNA, the CDR3 is TGCAGCGTCAAGGAGACTAGCGCATACAATGAGCAGTTCTTC.

This clonotype has more than one count but fewer than ten. This chain connects TRBV20-1 to TRBJ2-2; 10 bases align to TRBD2. Germline V gene data show CDR1 as DFQATT and CDR2 as SNEGSKA (reference sequence). V lost 4 bases, J lost 4 bases, and 6 bases stayed unmatched. The CDR3 length is 15 residues. The CDR3 here is CSAISSGRATGELFF. Here the CDR3 DNA reads TGCAGTGCTATAAGCAGCGGGAGGGCCACCGGGGAGCTGTTTTTT.

The rearrangement uses TRBV5-5 and TRBJ2-7; D may match TRBD1 or TRBD2 (5 bases each). V dropped 4 bases and J dropped 0 bases, with 17 bases sitting between them. CDR1 SGHKS and CDR2 YYEKEE come from the germline V gene (reference sequence). The length of the CDR3 is 16 residues. The DNA for the CDR3 is TGTGCCAGCAGCCCGACCGGGACGTCGAGCTCCTACGAGCAGTACTTC. As protein: CASSPTGTSSSYEQYF.